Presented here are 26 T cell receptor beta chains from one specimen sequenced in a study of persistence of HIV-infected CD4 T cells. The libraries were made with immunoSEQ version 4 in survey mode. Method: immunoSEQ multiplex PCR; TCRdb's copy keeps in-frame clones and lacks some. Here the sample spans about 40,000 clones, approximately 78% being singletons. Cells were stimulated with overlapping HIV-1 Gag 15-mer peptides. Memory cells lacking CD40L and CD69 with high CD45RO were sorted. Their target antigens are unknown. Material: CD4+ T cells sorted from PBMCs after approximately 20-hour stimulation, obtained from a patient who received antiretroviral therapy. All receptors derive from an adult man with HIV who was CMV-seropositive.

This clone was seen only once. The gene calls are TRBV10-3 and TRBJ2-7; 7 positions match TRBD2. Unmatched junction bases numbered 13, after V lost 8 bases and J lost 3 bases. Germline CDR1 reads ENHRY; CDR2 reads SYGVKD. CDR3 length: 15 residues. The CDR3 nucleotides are TGTGCCATCGGCGTGAGCGGGAAGATCTACTACGAGCAGTACTTC. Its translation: CAIGVSGKIYYEQYF.

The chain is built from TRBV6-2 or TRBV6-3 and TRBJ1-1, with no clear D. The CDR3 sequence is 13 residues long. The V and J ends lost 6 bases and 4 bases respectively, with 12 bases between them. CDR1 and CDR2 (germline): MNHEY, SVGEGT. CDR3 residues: CASRYQVSTEAFF. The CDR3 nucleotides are TGTGCCAGCAGATACCAGGTCTCCACTGAAGCTTTCTTT.

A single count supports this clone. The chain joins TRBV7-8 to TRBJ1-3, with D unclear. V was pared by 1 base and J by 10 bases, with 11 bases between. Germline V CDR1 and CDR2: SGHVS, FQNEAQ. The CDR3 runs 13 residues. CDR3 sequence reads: CASSLVNSATIYF. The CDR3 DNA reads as TGTGCCAGCAGCTTAGTCAATTCCGCGACCATATATTTT.

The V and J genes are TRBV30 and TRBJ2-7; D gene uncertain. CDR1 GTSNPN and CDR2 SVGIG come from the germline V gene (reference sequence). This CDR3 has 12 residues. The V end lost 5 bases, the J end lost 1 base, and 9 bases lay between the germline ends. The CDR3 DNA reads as TGTGCCTGGGCCACGATTTCCTACGAGCAGTACTTC. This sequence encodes CAWATISYEQYF.

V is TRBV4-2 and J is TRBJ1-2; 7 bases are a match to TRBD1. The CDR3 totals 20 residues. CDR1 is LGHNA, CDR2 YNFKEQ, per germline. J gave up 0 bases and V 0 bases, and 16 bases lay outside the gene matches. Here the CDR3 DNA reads TGTGCCAGCAGCCAAGATCTCGAGGGGGCCTGGGTCGGGACTAACTATGGCTACACCTTC. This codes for CASSQDLEGAWVGTNYGYTF.

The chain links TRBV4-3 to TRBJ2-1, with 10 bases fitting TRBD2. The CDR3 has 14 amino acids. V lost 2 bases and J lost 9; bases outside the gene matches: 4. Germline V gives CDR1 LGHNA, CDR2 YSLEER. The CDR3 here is CASSQLAGAAEQFF. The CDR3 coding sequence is TGCGCCAGCAGCCAACTAGCGGGAGCTGCTGAGCAGTTCTTC.

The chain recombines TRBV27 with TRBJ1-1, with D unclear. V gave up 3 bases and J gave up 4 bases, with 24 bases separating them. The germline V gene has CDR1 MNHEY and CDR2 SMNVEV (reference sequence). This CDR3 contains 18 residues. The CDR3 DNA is TGTGCCAGCAGTTTTTCTTCGACGGGGTCGCAAAAGGGCACTGAAGCTTTCTTT. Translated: CASSFSSTGSQKGTEAFF.

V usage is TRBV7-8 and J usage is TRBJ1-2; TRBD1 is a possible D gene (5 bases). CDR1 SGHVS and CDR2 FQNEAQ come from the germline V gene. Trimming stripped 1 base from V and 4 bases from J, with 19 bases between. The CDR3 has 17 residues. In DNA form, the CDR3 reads TGTGCCAGCAGCTTAGTATCCGATCGGACAAGGGGCTATGGCTACACCTTC. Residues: CASSLVSDRTRGYGYTF. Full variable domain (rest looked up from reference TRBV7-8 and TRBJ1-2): GAGVSQSPRYKVAKRGQDVALRCDPISGHVSLFWYQQALGQGPEFLTYFQNEAQLDKSGLPSDRFFAERPEGSVSTLKIQRTQQEDSAVYLCASSLVSDRTRGYGYTFGSGTRLTVV.

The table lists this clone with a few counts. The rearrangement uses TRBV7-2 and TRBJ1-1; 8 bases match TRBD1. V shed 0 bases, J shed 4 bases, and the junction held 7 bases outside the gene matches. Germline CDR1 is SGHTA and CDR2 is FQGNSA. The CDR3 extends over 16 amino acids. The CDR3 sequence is CASSLAPRGRGTEAFF. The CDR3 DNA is TGTGCCAGCAGCTTAGCACCCAGGGGGCGTGGCACTGAAGCTTTCTTT.

CDR3 nucleotide sequence: TGCGCCAGCAGCCAAGGGACTAGCGGGACCGGGGAGCTGTTTTTT. Translated: CASSQGTSGTGELFF. The chain links TRBV4-3 to TRBJ2-2, with 11 bases that match TRBD2. Germline CDR1 LGHNA, CDR2 YSLEER. This CDR3 has 15 residues. V lost 1 base to trimming and J lost 5 bases; unmatched junction nucleotides: 0.

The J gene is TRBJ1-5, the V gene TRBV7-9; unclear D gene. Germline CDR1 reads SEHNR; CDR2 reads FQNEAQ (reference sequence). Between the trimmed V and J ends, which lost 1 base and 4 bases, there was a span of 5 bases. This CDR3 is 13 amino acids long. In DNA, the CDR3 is TGTGCCAGCAGCTTAGACCCTAATCAGCCCCAGCATTTT. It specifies CASSLDPNQPQHF.

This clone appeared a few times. The CDR3 here is CASSLSLAETQYF. The CDR3 region has the DNA TGCGCCAGCAGCTTGTCGCTAGCAGAGACCCAGTACTTC. This rearrangement joins TRBV5-1 to TRBJ2-5; maybe TRBD2 (5 bases). CDR3 length: 13 residues. V gave up 1 base and J gave up 4 bases, with 8 bases separating them. The V gene's germline CDR1 is SGHRS and CDR2 YFSETQ.

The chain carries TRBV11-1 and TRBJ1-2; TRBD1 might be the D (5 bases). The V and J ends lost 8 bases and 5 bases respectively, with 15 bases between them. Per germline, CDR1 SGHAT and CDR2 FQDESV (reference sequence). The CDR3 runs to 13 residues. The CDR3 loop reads CASSAEGRYGYTF. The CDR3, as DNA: TGTGCCAGCTCTGCCGAGGGGCGGTATGGCTACACCTTC.

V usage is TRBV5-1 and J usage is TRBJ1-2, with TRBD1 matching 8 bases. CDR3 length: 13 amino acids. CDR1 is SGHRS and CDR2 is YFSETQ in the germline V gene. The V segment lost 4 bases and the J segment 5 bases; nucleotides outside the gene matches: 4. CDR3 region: CASSAGQAYGYTF. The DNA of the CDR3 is TGCGCCAGCAGCGCGGGACAGGCGTATGGCTACACCTTC.

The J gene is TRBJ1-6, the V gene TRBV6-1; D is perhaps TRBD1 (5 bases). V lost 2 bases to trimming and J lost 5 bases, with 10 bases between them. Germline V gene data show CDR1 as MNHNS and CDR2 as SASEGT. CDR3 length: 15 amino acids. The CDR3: CASSEFGGNNSPLHF. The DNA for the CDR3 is TGTGCCAGCAGTGAATTCGGGGGGAATAATTCACCCCTCCACTTT.

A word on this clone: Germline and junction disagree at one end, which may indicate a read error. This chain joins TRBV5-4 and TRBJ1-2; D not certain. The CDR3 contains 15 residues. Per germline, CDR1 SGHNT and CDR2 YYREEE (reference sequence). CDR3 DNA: TGTGCCAGCAGTTCGAAATCCGTGGGGAGCTATGACTACACCTTC. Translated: CASSSKSVGSYDYTF. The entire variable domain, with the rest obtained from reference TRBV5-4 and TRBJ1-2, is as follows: ETGVTQSPTHLIKTRGQQVTLRCSSQSGHNTVSWYQQALGQGPQFIFQYYREEENGRGNFPPRFSGLQFPNYSSELNVNALELDDSALYLCASSSKSVGSYDYTFGSGTRLTVV.

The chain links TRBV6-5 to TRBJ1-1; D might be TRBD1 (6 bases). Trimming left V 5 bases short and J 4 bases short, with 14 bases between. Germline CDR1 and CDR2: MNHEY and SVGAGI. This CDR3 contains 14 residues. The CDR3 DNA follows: TGTGCCAGCAGTACGGACAGACGAGCCACTGAAGCTTTCTTT. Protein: CASSTDRRATEAFF.

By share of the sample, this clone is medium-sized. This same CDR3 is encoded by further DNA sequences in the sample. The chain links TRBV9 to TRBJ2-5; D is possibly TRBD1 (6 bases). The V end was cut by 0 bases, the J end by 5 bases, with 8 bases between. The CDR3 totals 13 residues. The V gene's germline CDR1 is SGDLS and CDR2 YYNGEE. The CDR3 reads CASSVARGETQYF. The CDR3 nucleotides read TGTGCCAGCAGCGTAGCTAGGGGGGAGACCCAGTACTTC.

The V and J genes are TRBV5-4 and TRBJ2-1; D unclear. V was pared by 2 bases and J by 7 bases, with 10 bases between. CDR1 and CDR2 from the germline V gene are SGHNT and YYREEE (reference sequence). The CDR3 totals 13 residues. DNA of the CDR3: TGTGCCAGCAGCTTCCAATCAGTGAATGAGCAGTTCTTC. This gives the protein CASSFQSVNEQFF.

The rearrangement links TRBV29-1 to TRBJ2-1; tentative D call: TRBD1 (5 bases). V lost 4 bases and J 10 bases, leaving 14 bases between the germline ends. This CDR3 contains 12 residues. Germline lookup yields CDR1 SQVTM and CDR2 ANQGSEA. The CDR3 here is CSVAAGLDEQFF. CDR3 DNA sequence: TGCAGCGTTGCCGCAGGGCTGGACGAGCAGTTCTTC.

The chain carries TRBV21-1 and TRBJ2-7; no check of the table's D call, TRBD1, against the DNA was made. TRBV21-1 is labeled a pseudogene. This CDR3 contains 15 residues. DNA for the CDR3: TGTGCCAGCAGCAAAGATAACAGAATGGCCTACGAGCAGTACTTC. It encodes CASSKDNRMAYEQYF.

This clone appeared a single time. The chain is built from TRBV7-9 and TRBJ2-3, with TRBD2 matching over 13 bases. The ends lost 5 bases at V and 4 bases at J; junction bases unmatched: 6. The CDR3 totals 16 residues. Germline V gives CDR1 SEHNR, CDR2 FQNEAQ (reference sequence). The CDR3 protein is CASSTRTSGSSDTQYF. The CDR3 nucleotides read TGTGCCAGCAGCACCCGGACTAGCGGGAGCTCAGATACGCAGTATTTT.

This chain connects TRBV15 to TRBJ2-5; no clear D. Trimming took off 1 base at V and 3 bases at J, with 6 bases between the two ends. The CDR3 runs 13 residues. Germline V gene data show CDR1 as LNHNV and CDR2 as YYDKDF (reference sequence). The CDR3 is CATSRAPKETQYF. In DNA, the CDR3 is TGTGCCACCAGCAGAGCCCCTAAAGAGACCCAGTACTTC.

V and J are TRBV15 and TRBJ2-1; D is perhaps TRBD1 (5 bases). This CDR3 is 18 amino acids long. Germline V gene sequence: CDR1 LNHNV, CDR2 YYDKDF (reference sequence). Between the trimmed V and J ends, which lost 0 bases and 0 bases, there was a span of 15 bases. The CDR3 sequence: CATSRDRGLRSSYNEQFF. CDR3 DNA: TGTGCCACCAGCAGAGATAGGGGCCTTAGGAGCTCCTACAATGAGCAGTTCTTC.

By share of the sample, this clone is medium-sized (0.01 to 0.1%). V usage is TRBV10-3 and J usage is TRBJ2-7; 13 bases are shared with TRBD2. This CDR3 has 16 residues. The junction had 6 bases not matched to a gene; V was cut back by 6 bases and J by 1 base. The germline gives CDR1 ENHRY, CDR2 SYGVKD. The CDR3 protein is CAIRGTSGAPSYEQYF. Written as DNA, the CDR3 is TGTGCCATCAGGGGGACTAGCGGGGCTCCATCCTACGAGCAGTACTTC.

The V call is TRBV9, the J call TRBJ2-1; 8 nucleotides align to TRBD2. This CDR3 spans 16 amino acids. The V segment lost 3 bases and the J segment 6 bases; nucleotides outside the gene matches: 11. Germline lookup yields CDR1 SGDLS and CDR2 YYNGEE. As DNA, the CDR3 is TGTGCCAGCAGCGGAGCCCGGAGCGGGAGTGGCAATGAGCAGTTCTTC. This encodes CASSGARSGSGNEQFF.